The T cell receptor beta chain under discussion was sequenced for a study of CD8 T cells in Susac syndrome. An input of roughly 0.45 to 1 ug of RNA was subjected to reverse transcription using random hexamers. The immunoSEQ assay covered 54 Vbeta and 13 Jbeta segments for CDR3. TCRdb re-called the immunoSEQ multiplex PCR reads through MiXCR, storing one row per CDR3 protein. In the table there are 180,000 or so distinct CDR3 sequences, roughly 95% of which are singletons. Sequencing of TCR beta, carried out with a high-throughput approach, was applied to CD8+ and CD4+ T cells from the blood. TEMRA cells were FACS-enriched, while CD8+ and CD4+ T cells were negatively isolated. The sequenced material came from CD4+ T cells from PBMCs. This TCR was sampled from a human donor in good health.

The CDR3 here is CASSQPLAGEETQYF. The CDR3 region has the DNA TGTGCCAGCAGCCAACCCCTGGCCGGGGAGGAGACCCAGTACTTC. V gene TRBV6-2 or TRBV6-3 combines with J gene TRBJ2-5; tentative D call: TRBD2 (5 bases). The germline V and J ends were trimmed by 6 bases and 5 bases, with 19 bases remaining between them. Germline V gene sequence: CDR1 MNHEY, CDR2 SVGEGT. The CDR3 contains 15 residues.